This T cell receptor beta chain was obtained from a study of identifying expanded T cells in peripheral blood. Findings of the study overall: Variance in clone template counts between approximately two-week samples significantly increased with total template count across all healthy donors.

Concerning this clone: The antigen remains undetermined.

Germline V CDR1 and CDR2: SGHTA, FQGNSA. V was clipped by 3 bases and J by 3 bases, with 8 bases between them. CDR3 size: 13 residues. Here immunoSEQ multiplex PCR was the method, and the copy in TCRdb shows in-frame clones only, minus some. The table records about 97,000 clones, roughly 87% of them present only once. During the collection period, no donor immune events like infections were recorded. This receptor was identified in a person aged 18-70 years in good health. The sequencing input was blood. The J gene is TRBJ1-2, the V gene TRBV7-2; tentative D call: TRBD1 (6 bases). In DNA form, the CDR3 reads TGTGCCAGCAGCTTGGACAGATACTATGGCTACACCTTC. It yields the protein CASSLDRYYGYTF.